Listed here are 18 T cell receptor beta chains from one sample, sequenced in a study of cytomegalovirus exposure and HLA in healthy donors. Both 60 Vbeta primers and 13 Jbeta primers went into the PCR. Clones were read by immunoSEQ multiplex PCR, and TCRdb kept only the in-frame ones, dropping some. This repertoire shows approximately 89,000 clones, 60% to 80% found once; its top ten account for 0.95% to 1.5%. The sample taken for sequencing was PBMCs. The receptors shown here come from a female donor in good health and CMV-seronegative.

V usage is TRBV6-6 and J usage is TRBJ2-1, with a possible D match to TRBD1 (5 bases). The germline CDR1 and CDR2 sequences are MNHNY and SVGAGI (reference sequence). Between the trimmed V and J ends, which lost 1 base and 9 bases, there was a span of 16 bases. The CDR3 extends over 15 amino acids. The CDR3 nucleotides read TGTGCCAGCAGTTACTTGGGTCAGGGTATAAGTGAGCAGTTCTTC. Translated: CASSYLGQGISEQFF.

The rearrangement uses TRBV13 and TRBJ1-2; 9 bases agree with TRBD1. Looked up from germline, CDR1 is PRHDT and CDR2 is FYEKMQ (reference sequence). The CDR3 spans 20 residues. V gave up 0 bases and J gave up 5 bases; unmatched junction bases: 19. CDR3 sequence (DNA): TGTGCCAGCAGCTTAGGCCCTAGGCTCCCGTCGGGACAGGGTCGTTATGGCTACACCTTC. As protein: CASSLGPRLPSGQGRYGYTF.

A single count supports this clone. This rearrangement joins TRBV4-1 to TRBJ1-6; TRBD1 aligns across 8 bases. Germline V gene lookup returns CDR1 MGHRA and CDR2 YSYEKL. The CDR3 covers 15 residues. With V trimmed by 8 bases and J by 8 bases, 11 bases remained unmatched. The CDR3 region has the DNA TGCGCCAGCGGCCTGGACAGGGCATTGGATTCACCCCTCCACTTT. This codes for CASGLDRALDSPLHF.

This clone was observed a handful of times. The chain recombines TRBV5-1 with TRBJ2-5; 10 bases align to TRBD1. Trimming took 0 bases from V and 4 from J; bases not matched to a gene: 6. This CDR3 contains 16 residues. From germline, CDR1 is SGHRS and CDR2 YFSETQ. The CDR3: CASSLAGQGTAETQYF. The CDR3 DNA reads TGCGCCAGCAGCTTGGCGGGACAGGGGACGGCAGAGACCCAGTACTTC.

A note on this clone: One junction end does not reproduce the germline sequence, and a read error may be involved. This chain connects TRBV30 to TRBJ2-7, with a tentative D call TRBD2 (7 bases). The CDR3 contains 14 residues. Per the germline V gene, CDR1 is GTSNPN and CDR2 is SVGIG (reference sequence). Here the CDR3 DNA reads TGTGCCTGGAGTGTTGGCGGGGGCCACTACGAGCAGTACTTT. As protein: CAWSVGGGHYEQYF.

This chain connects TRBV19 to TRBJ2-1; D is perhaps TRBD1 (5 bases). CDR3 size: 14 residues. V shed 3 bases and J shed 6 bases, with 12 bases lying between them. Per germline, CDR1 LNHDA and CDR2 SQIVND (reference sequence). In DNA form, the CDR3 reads TGTGCCAGTAGTATTTGGGGCCACACCAATGAGCAGTTCTTC. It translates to CASSIWGHTNEQFF.

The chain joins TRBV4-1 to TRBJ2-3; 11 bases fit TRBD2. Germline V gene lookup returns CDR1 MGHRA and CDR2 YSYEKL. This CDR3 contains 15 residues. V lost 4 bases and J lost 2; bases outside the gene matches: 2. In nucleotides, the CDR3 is TGCGCCAGCAGCCGACTAGCGGGACTCACAGATACGCAGTATTTT. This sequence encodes CASSRLAGLTDTQYF.

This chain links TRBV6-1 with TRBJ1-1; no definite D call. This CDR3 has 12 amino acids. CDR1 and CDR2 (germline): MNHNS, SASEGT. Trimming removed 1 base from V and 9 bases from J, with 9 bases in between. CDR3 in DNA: TGTGCCAGCAGTGAAGGCAGATACCAAGCTTTCTTT. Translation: CASSEGRYQAFF.

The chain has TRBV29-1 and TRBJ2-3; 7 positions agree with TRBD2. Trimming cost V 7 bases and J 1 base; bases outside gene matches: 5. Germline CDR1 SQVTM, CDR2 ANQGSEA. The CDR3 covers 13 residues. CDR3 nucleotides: TGCAGCGATCGGGGGGTAGGCACAGATACGCAGTATTTT. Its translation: CSDRGVGTDTQYF.

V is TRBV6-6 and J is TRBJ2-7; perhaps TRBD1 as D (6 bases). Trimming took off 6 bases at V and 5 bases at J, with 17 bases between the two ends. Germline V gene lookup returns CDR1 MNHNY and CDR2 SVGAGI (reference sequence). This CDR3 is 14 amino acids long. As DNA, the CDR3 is TGTGCCAGCAGACGAGGACAGTCCGGGAACGAGCAGTACTTC. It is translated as CASRRGQSGNEQYF.

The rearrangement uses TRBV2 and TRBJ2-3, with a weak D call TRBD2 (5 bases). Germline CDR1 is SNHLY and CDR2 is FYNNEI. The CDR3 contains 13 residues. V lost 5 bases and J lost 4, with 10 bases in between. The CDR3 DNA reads TGTGCCAGCAGTCCGCTAGCAGCAGATACGCAGTATTTT. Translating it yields CASSPLAADTQYF.

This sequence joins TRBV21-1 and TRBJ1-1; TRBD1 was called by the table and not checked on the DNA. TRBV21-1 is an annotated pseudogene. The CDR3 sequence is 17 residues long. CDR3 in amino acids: CASREPGLNREGTEAFF. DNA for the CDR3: TGTGCCAGCCGGGAACCCGGCCTAAACAGGGAAGGTACTGAAGCTTTCTTT.

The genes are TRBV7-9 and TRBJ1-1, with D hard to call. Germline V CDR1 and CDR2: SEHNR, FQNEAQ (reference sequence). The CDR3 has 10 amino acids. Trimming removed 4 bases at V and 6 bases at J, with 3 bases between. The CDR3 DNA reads TGTGCCAGCAGCTCAGCTGAAGCTTTCTTT. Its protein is CASSSAEAFF.

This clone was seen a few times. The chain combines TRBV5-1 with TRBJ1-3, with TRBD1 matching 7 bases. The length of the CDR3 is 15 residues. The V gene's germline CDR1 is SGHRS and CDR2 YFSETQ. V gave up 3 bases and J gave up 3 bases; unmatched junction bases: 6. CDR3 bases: TGCGCCAGCAGCTCGACAGGGACTAGTGGAAACACCATATATTTT. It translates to CASSSTGTSGNTIYF.

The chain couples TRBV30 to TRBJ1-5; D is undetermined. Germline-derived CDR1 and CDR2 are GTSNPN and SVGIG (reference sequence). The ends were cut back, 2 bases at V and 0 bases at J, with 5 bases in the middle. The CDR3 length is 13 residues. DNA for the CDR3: TGTGCCTGGAGTCTGAGTAGCAATCAGCCCCAGCATTTT. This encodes CAWSLSSNQPQHF.

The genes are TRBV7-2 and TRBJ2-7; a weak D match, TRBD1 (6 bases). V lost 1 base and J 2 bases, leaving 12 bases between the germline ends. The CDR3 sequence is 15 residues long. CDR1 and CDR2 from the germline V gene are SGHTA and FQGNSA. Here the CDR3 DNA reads TGTGCCAGCAGCTTAGAGGCAGGGGTCGCCTACGAGCAGTACTTC. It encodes CASSLEAGVAYEQYF.

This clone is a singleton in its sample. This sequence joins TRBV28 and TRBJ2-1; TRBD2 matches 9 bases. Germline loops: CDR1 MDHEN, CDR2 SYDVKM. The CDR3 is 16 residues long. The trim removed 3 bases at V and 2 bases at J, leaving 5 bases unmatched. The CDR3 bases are TGTGCCAGCAGTTTGACTGCGGGAGGGACCTACAATGAGCAGTTCTTC. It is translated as CASSLTAGGTYNEQFF.

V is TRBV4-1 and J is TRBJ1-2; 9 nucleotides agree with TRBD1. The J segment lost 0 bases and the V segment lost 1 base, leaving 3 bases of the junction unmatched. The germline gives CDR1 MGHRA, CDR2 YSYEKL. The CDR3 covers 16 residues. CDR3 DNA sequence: TGCGCCAGCAGCCAAGTCCGGGACAGGGCTAACTATGGCTACACCTTC. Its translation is CASSQVRDRANYGYTF.